Listed here are 15 T cell receptor beta chains from one sample, sequenced in a study of tumor-infiltrating lymphocytes in primary liver carcinoma. Each 20-30 mg portion of unsorted bulk tissue served as the source for co-extraction of RNA and DNA. Priming with a constant-region primer yielded TCR beta cDNA from 500 ng total RNA. Libraries of TCR beta came from three nested multiplex PCR rounds with slightly modified ARM-PCR. Each of the first two PCR rounds ran roughly 10 cycles with TRBV1-TRBV30 forward and C-beta reverse primers. Using its own MiXCR run on the multiplex PCR reads, TCRdb lists one record per CDR3 protein. This table has some 190,000 distinct CDR3 sequences, approximately 80% appearing once. The sequencing input was tumor tissue from primary liver carcinoma. These receptors came from a man in his forties with primary liver carcinoma and hepatitis B virus infection.

As concerns this clonotype: A read error may explain this, as a much larger clone is one base away. This rearrangement joins TRBV30 to TRBJ1-4; D perhaps matches TRBD1 (5 bases). The CDR3 extends over 13 amino acids. Trimming left V 6 bases short and J 3 bases short, with 11 bases between. From germline, CDR1 is GTSNPN and CDR2 SVGIG (reference sequence). The CDR3 protein is CACSTGANEKLFF. The CDR3 DNA sequence: TGTGCCTGTAGTACGGGGGCTAATGAAAAACTGTTTTTT.

As to this clonotype: The junction does not match germline at one end; this may be a read error. The chain has TRBV29-1 and TRBJ1-1, with D unresolved. The germline V gene encodes CDR1 SQVTM and CDR2 ANQGSEA. The CDR3 runs to 15 residues. CDR3 sequence: CSFAPGWGMNIEAFF. The DNA of the CDR3 is TGCAGCTTTGCCCCGGGGTGGGGAATGAACATTGAAGCTTTCTTT.

Points on this clonotype: The junction differs from germline at one of its ends, possibly a read error. The chain carries TRBV6-2 or TRBV6-3 and TRBJ2-7; D remains unclear. This CDR3 has 13 amino acids. Germline V gene lookup returns CDR1 MNHEY and CDR2 SVGEGT. The CDR3 coding sequence is TGTGCCAGCAGTTATGAGCTACCCTACGAGCAGCACTTC. Protein product: CASSYELPYEQHF.

This clonotype was seen at least ten times. The chain links TRBV5-4 to TRBJ2-5; 11 nucleotides agree with TRBD1. V shed 4 bases and J 2 bases; nucleotides not matched to a gene: 10. The germline V gene encodes CDR1 SGHNT and CDR2 YYREEE (reference sequence). CDR3 length: 17 amino acids. The CDR3 reads CASSNLGQGAAQETQYF. The CDR3 region has the DNA TGTGCCAGCAGCAACCTAGGACAGGGGGCGGCTCAAGAGACCCAGTACTTC.

Turning to this clonotype: The junction and the germline gene differ at one end; a read error may be behind it. The chain employs TRBV6-1 and TRBJ2-3; D gene unclear. The CDR3 spans 15 residues. Germline values: CDR1 MNHNS, CDR2 SASEGT. CDR3 sequence: CASNEDDMGWDTQYF. The CDR3 bases are TGTGCCAGCAATGAAGACGACATGGGATGGGATACGCAGTATTTT.

The J gene is TRBJ2-7, the V gene TRBV6-1; the match to TRBD1 covers 9 bases. Germline V CDR1 and CDR2: MNHNS, SASEGT. There are 14 residues in the CDR3. Trimming removed 6 bases from V and 6 bases from J; junction bases left unmatched: 9. CDR3 sequence (DNA): TGTGCCAGCAGCACCGGGACAGGGACCTTCGAGCAGTACTTC. Translating it yields CASSTGTGTFEQYF.

About this clonotype itself: The junction differs from germline at one of its ends, possibly a read error. The chain couples TRBV29-1 to TRBJ2-1, with 15 bases fitting TRBD2. Germline loops: CDR1 SQVTM, CDR2 ANQGSEA. This CDR3 contains 15 residues. Here the CDR3 reads CNVGLAGGLYNEKFF. The CDR3 nucleotides are TGCAACGTTGGACTAGCGGGAGGGTTATACAATGAGAAGTTCTTC.

In the case of this clonotype: This may be a read error, as it is one base from a much larger clone. The chain couples TRBV7-9 to TRBJ2-1, with 10 bases aligning to TRBD2. CDR3 length: 15 amino acids. Germline values: CDR1 SEHNR, CDR2 FQNEAQ (reference sequence). The CDR3 nucleotides are TGTACCAGCAGCTTATCTCCAGCGGGAGGGAGTGAGCAGTTCTTC. Translated: CTSSLSPAGGSEQFF.

Worth noting for this clonotype: The conserved phenylalanine or tryptophan is not found at the CDR3 terminus, so this likely reflects a read error. The J gene is TRBJ2-3, the V gene TRBV5-5; maybe TRBD1 (5 bases). Germline-derived CDR1 and CDR2 are SGHKS and YYEKEE (reference sequence). CDR3 length: 14 residues. Trimming removed 8 bases from V and 6 bases from J, with 19 bases in between. The CDR3 reads CASSPTSTDDTQYY. CDR3 in DNA: TGTGCCAGTAGCCCCACCTCGACAGATGATACGCAGTATTAT.

In its sample, this clonotype was seen once. The junction and the germline gene differ at one end; a read error may be behind it. The J gene is TRBJ2-7, the V gene TRBV6-2 or TRBV6-3; a possible D gene is TRBD2 (5 bases). The CDR3 has 15 residues. In germline, CDR1 is MNHEY, CDR2 SVGEGT. CDR3 region: CASIKASGKSYKQYF. The CDR3 region has the DNA TGTGCCAGCATTAAGGCCAGCGGTAAGTCCTACAAGCAGTACTTC.

For this clonotype: A much bigger clone sits one base away, suggesting this may be a read error. This rearrangement joins TRBV30 to TRBJ2-3; D might be TRBD1 (6 bases). The CDR3 length is 14 residues. Germline V lookup: CDR1 GTSNPN, CDR2 SVGIG (reference sequence). V gave up 4 bases and J gave up 2 bases, with 13 bases separating them. The CDR3 region is CAWTLGQLTDTQYF. The CDR3 DNA follows: TGTGCCTGGACCCTGGGACAACTCACAGATACGCAGTATTTT.

Written as DNA, the CDR3 is TGCGCCAGCAGGGGAGTAGCGGGGGCTCCGGCGTTGACAGATACGCAGTATTTT. Protein product: CASRGVAGAPALTDTQYF. This chain connects TRBV5-1 to TRBJ2-3, with 9 bases fitting TRBD2. This CDR3 comprises 18 residues. Looked up from germline, CDR1 is SGHRS and CDR2 is YFSETQ. The trim removed 5 bases at V and 3 bases at J, leaving 16 bases unmatched.

As for this clonotype: One end of the junction is discordant with germline, which a read error may explain. J is TRBJ2-5 and V is TRBV11-1; D call uncertain. Germline V CDR1 and CDR2: SGHAT, FQDESV (reference sequence). This CDR3 region has 10 residues. The CDR3 coding sequence is TGTGCCAACAGCCAAGAGACCCAGTACTTC. As protein: CANSQETQYF.

The rearrangement uses TRBV12-3 or TRBV12-4 and TRBJ2-3; 8 bases match TRBD2. The CDR3 has 14 amino acids. Losses at the gene ends were 5 bases for V and 11 bases for J; bases not matched to a gene: 12. The CDR3 here is CASSPGTRPVRQYF. The CDR3 DNA reads TGTGCCAGCAGTCCAGGGACTAGACCAGTTAGGCAGTATTTT.

Concerning this clonotype: A read error may account for a junction end that differs from germline. The chain employs TRBV4-1 and TRBJ2-1; TRBD2 aligns across 11 bases. The CDR3 consists of 17 residues. CDR1 and CDR2 from the germline V gene are MGHRA and YSYEKL. The CDR3 sequence is CASSPRGIAGGRSEQLF. The CDR3 nucleotides are TGTGCCAGCAGCCCCAGAGGGATAGCGGGAGGGCGTAGTGAGCAGCTCTTC.